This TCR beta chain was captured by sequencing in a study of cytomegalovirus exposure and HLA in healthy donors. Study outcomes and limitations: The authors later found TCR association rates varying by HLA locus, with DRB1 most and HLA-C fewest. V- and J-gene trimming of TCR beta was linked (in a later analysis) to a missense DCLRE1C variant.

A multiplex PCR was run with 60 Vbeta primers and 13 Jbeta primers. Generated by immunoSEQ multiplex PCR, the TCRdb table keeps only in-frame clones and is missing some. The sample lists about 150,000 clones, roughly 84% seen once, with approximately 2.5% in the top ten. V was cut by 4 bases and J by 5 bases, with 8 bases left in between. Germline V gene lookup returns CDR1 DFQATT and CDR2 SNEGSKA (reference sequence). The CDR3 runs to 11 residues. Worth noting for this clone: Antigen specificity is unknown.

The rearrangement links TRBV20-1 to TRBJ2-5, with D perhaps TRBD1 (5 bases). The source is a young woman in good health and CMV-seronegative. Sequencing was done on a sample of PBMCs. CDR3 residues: CSAKGVETQYF. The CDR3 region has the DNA TGCAGTGCTAAAGGGGTCGAGACCCAGTACTTC.